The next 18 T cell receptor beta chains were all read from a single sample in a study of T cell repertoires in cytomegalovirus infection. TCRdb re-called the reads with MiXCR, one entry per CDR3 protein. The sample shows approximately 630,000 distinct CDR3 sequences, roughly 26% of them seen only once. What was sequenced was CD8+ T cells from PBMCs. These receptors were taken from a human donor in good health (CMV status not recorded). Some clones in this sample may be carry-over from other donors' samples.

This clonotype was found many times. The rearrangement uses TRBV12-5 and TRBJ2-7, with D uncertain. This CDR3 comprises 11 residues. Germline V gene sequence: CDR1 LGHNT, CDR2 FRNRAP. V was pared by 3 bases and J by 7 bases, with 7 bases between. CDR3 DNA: TGTGCTAGTGGTTTAGGAACAGAGCAGTACTTC. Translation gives CASGLGTEQYF.

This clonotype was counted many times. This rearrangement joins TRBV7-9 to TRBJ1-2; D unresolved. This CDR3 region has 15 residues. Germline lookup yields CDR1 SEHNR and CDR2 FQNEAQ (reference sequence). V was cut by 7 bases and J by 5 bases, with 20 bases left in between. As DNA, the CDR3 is TGTGCCAGCATCCCATCTGAGGGCTCGGGGTATGGCTACACCTTC. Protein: CASIPSEGSGYGYTF.

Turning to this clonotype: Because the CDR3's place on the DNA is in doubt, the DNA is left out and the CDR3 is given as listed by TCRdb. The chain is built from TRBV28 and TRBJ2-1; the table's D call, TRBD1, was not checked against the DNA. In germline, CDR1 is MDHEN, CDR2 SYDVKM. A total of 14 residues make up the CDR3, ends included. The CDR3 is CASSSSRGNNEQFF.

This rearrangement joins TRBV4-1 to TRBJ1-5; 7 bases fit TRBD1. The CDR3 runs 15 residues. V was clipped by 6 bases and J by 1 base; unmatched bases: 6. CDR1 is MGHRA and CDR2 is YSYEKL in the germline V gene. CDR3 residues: CASRGQEGSNQPQHF. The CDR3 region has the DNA TGCGCCAGCAGAGGACAGGAGGGAAGCAATCAGCCCCAGCATTTT.

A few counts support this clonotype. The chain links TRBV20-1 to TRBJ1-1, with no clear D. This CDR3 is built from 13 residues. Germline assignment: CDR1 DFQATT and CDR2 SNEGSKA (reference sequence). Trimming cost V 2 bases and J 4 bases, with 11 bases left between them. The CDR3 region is CSARRTASTEAFF. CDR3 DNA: TGCAGTGCTAGAAGAACAGCTTCCACTGAAGCTTTCTTT.

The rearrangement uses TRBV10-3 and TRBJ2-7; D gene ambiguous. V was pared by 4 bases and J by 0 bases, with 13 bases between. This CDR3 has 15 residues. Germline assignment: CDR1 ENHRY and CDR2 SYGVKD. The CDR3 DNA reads TGTGCCATCAGTGGACCTCCTAGTTACTCCTACGAGCAGTACTTC. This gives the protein CAISGPPSYSYEQYF.

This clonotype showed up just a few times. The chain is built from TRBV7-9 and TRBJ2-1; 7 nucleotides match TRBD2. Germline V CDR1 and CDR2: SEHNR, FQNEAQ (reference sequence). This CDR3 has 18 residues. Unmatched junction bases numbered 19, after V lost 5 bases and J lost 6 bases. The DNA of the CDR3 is TGTGCCAGCAGCGTTGGGACGGAGACTAGCCCCTTTAGCAATGAGCAGTTCTTC. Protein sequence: CASSVGTETSPFSNEQFF.

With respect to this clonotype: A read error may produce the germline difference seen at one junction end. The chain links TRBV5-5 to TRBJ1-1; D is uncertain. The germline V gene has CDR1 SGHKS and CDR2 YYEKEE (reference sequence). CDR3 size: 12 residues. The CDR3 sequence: CVSSSPGAEAFF. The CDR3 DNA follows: TGTGTCAGCAGCTCCCCCGGGGCTGAAGCTTTCTTT.

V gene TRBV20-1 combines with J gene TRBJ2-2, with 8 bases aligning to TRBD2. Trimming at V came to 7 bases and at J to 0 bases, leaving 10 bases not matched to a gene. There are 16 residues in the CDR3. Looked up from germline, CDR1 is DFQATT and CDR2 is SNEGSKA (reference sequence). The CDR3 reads CSVRDRGGPNTGELFF. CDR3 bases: TGCAGTGTTCGAGATCGGGGGGGCCCGAACACCGGGGAGCTGTTTTTT.

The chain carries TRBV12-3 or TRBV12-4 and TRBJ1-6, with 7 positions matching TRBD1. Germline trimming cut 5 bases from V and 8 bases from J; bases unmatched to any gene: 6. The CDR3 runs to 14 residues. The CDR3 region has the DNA TGTGCCAGCAGTACGACAGGGATGGATTCACCCCTCCACTTT. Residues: CASSTTGMDSPLHF.

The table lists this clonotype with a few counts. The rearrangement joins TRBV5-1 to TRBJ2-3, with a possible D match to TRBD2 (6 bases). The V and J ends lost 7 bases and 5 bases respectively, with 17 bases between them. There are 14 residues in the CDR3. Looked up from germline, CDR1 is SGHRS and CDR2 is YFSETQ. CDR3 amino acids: CASGGTSPGDTQYF. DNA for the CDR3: TGCGCCAGCGGGGGGACTTCTCCTGGAGATACGCAGTATTTT.

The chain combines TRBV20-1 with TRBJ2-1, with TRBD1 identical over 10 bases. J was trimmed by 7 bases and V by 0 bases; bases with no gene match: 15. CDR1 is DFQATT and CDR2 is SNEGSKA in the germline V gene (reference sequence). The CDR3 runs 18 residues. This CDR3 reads CSARDLIGETGGWNEQFF. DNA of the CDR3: TGCAGTGCTAGAGATCTCATTGGCGAGACAGGGGGCTGGAATGAGCAGTTCTTC.

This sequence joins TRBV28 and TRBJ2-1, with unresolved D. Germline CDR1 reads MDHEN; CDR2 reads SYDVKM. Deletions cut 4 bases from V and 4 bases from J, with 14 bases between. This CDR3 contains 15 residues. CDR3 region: CASSSTETRYNEQFF. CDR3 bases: TGTGCCAGCAGTTCTACTGAAACCCGGTACAATGAGCAGTTCTTC.

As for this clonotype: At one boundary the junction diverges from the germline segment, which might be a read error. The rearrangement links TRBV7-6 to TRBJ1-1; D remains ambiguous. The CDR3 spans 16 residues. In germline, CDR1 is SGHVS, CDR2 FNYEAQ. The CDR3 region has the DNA TGTGTCAGCAGTTATAACGGAGGGCAAAAGAACACTGAAGCTTTCTTT. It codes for CVSSYNGGQKNTEAFF.

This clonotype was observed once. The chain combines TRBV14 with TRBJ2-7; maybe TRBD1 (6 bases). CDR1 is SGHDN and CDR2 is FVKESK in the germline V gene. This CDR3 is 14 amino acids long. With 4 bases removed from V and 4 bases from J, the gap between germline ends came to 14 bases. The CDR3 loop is CASSLTGIAYEQYF. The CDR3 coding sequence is TGTGCCAGCAGCCTAACAGGGATCGCGTACGAGCAGTACTTC.

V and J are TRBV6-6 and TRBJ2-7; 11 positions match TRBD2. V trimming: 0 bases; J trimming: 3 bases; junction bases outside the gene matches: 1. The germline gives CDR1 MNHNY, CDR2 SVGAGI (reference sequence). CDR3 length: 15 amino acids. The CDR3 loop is CASSYSTSGVYEQYF. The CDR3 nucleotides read TGTGCCAGCAGTTACTCGACTAGCGGGGTCTACGAGCAGTACTTC.

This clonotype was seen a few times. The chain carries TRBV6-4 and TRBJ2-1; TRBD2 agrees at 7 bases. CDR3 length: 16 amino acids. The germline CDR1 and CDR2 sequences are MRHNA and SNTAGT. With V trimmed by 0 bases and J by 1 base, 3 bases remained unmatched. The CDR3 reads CASSDSTAGSYNEQFF. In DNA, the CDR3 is TGTGCCAGCAGTGACTCTACAGCGGGATCCTACAATGAGCAGTTCTTC.

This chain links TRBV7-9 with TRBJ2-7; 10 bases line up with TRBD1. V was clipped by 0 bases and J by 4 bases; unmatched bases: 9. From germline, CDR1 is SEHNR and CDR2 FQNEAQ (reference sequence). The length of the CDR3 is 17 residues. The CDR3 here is CASSLALRQGAFYEQYF. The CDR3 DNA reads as TGTGCCAGCAGCTTAGCGCTGAGACAGGGGGCCTTTTACGAGCAGTACTTC.